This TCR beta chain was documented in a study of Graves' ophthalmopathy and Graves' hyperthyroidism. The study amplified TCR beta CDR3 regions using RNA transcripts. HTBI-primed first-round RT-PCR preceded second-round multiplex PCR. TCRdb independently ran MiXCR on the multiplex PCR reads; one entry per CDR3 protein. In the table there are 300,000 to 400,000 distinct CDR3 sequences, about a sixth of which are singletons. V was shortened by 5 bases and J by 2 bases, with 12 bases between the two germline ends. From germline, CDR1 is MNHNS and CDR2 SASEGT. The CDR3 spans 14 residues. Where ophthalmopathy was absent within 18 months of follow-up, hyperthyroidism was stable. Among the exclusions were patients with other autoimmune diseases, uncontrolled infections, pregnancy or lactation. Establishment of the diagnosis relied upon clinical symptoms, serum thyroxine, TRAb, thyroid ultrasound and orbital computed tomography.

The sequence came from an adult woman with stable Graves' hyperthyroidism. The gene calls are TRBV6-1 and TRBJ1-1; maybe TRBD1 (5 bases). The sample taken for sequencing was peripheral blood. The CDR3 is CASSPRQRNTEAFF. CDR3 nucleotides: TGTGCCAGCAGTCCCCGACAGAGAAACACTGAAGCTTTCTTT.